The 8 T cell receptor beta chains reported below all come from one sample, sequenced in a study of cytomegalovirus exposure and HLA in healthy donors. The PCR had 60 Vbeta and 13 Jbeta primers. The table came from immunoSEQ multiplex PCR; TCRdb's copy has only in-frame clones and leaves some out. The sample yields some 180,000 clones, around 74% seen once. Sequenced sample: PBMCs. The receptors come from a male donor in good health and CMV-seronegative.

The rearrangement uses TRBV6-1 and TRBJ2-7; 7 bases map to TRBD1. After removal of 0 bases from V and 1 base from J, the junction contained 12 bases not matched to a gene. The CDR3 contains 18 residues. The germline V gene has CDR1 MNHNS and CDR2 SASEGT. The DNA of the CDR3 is TGTGCCAGCAGTGAAGCTAAGGGGCCCGGGACAGCTTCCTACGAGCAGTACTTC. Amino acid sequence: CASSEAKGPGTASYEQYF.

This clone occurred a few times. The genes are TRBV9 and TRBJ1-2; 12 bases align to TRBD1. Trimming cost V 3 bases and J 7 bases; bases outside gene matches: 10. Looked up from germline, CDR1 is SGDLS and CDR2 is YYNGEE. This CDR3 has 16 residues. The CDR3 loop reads CASSEGGTGGGSGYTF. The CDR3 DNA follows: TGTGCCAGCAGCGAGGGGGGGACAGGGGGCGGGTCTGGCTACACCTTC.

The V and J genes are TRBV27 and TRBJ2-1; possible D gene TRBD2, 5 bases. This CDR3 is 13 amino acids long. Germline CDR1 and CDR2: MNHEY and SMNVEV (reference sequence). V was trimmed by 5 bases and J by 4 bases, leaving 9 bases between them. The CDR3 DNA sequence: TGTGCCAGCAGTGCGGACTTATACAATGAGCAGTTCTTC. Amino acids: CASSADLYNEQFF.

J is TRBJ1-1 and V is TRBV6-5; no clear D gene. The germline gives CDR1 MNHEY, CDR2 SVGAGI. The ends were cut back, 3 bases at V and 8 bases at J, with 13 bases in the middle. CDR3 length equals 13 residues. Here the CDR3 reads CASSYLGGPEAFF. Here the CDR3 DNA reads TGTGCCAGCAGTTATTTGGGAGGACCAGAAGCTTTCTTT.

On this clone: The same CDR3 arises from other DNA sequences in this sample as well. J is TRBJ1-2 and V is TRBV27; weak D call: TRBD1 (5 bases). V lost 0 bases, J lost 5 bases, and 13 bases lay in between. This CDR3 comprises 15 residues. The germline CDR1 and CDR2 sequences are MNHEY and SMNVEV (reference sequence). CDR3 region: CASSLSMQGGYGYTF. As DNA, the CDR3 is TGTGCCAGCAGTTTATCGATGCAGGGTGGTTATGGCTACACCTTC.

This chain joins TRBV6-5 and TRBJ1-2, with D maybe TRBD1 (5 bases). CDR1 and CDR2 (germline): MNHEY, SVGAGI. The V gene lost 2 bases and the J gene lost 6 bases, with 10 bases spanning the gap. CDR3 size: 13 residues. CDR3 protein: CASSYGQGNGYTF. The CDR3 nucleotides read TGTGCCAGCAGTTACGGGCAGGGAAATGGCTACACCTTC.

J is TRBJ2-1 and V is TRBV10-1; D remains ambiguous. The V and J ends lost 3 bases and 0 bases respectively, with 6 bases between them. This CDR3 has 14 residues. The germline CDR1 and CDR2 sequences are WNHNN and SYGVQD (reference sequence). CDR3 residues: CASSDRRSYNEQFF. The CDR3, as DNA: TGCGCCAGCAGTGATCGTCGCTCCTACAATGAGCAGTTCTTC.

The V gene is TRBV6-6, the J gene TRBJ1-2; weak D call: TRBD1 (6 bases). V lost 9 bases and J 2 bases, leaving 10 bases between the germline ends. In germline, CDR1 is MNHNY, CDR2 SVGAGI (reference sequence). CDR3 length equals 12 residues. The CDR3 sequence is CASTRGNYGYTF. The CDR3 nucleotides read TGTGCCAGTACCAGGGGAAACTATGGCTACACCTTC.